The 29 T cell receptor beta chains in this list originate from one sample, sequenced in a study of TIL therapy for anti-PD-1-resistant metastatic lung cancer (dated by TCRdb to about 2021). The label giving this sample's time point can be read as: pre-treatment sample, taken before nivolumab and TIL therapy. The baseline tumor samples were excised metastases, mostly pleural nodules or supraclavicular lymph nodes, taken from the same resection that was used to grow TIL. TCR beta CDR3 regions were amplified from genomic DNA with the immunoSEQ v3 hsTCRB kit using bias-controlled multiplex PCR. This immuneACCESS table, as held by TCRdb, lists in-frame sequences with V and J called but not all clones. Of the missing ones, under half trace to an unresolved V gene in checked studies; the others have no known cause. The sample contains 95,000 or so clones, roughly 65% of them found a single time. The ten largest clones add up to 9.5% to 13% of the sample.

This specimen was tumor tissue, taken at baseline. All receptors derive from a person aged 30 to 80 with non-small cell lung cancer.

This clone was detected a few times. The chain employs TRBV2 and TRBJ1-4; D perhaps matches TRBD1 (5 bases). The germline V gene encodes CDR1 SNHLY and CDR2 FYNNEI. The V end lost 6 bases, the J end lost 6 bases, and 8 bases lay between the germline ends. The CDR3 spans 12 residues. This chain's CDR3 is CASRGVDEKLFF. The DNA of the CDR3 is TGTGCCAGCAGGGGGGTGGATGAAAAACTGTTTTTT.

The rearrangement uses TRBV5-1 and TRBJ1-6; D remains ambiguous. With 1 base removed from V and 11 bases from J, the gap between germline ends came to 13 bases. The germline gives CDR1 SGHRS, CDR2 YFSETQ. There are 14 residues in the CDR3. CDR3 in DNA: TGCGCCAGCAGCTTGTTCCCCTACACGCCACCCCTCCACTTT. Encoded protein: CASSLFPYTPPLHF.

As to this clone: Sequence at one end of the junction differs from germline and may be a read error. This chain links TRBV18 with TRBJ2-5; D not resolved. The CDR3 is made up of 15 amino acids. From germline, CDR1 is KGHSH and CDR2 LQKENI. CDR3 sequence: CASSPLLTTQETQYF. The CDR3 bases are TGTGCCAGCTCCCCACTTTTGACAACCCAAGAGACCCAGTACTTC.

The CDR3 loop reads CASSQGDRLAGVETQYF. The CDR3 region has the DNA TGCGCCAGCAGCCAAGGTGATCGACTAGCGGGAGTTGAGACCCAGTACTTC. The chain carries TRBV4-1 and TRBJ2-5; 12 bases map to TRBD2. The germline CDR1 and CDR2 sequences are MGHRA and YSYEKL. This CDR3 is 17 amino acids long. V was pared by 1 base and J by 5 bases, with 8 bases of the junction left unmatched.

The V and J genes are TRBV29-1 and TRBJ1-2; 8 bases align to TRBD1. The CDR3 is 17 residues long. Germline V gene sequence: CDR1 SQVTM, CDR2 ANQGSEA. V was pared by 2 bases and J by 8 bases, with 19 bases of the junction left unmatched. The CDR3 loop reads CSVERQGSARVVYGYTF. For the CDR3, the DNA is TGCAGCGTTGAAAGACAGGGGTCCGCAAGAGTCGTCTACGGCTACACCTTC.

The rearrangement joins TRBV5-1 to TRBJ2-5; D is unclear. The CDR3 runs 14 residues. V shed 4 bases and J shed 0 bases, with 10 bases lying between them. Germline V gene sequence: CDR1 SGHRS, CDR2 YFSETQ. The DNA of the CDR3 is TGCGCCAGCAGCCGTGACACGAACCAAGAGACCCAGTACTTC. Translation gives CASSRDTNQETQYF.

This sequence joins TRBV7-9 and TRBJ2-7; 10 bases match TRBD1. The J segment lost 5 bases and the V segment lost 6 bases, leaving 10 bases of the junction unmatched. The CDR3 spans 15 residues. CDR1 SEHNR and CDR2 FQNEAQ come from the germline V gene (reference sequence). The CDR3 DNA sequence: TGTGCCAGCAGTTATACGACAGGGGGCAGGGACGAGCAGTACTTC. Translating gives CASSYTTGGRDEQYF.

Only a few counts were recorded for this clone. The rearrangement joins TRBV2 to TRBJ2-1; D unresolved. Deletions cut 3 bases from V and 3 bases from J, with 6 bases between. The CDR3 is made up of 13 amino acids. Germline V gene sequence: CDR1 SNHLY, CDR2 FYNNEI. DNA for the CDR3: TGTGCCAGCAGTGATGCAAGCTACAATGAGCAGTTCTTC. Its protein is CASSDASYNEQFF.

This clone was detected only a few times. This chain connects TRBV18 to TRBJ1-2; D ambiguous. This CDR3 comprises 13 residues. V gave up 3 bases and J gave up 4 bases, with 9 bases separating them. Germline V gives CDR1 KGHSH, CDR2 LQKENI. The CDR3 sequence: CASSPTSTYGYTF. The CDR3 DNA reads TGTGCCAGCTCACCCACCTCGACCTATGGCTACACCTTC.

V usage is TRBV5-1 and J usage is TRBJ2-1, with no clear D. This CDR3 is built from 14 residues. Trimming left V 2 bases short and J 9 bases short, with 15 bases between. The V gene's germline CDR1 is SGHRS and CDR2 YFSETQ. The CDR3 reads CASSFFGESGEQFF. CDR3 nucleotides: TGCGCCAGCAGCTTTTTCGGAGAGTCCGGTGAGCAGTTCTTC.

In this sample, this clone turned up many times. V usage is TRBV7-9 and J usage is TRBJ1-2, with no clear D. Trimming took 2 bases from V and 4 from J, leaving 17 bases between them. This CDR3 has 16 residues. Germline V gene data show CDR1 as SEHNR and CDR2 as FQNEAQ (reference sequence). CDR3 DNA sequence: TGTGCCAGCAGCTTAAAAGAGGGTCAGTTTGGCTATGGCTACACCTTC. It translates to CASSLKEGQFGYGYTF.

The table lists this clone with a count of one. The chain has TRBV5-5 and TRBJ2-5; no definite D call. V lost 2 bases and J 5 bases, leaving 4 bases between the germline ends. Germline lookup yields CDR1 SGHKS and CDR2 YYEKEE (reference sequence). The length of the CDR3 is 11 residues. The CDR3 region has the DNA TGTGCCAGCAGCTTTTCGGAGACCCAGTACTTC. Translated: CASSFSETQYF.

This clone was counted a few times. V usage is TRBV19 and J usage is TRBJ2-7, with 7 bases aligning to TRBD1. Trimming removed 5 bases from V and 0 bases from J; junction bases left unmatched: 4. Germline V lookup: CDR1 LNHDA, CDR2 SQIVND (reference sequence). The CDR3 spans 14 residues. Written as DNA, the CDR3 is TGTGCCAGTAGTTTAGGGACAGCCTCCTACGAGCAGTACTTC. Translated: CASSLGTASYEQYF.

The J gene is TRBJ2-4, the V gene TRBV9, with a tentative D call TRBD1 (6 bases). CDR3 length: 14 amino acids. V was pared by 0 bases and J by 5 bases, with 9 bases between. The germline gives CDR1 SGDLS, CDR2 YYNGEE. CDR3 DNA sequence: TGTGCCAGCAGCGTAGGGGACACACAAAACATTCAGTACTTC. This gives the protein CASSVGDTQNIQYF.

The CDR3 coding sequence is TGTGCCAGCACCCTCCGTCCGGGAGGGTTGGACGAGCAGTACTTC. It is translated as CASTLRPGGLDEQYF. The rearrangement uses TRBV27 and TRBJ2-7, with 8 bases that match TRBD2. The germline V gene encodes CDR1 MNHEY and CDR2 SMNVEV (reference sequence). Trimming removed 7 bases from V and 5 bases from J; junction bases left unmatched: 13. CDR3 length: 15 residues.

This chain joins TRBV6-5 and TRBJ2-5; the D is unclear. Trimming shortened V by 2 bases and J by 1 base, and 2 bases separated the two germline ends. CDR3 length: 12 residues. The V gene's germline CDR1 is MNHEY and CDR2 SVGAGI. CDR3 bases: TGTGCCAGCAGTTACGCCCAAGAGACCCAGTACTTC. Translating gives CASSYAQETQYF.

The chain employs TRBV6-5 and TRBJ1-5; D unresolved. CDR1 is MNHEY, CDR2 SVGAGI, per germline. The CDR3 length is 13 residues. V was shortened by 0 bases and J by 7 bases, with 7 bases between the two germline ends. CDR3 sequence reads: CASSYSTGQPQHF. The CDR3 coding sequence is TGTGCCAGCAGTTACTCCACGGGGCAGCCCCAGCATTTT.

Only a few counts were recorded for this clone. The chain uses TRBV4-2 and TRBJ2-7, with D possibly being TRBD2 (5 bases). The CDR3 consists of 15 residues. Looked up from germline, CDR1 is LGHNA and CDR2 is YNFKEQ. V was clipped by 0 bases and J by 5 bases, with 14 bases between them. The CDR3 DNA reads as TGTGCCAGCAGCCAAGATACTAGATCGGGCAACGAGCAGTACTTC. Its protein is CASSQDTRSGNEQYF.

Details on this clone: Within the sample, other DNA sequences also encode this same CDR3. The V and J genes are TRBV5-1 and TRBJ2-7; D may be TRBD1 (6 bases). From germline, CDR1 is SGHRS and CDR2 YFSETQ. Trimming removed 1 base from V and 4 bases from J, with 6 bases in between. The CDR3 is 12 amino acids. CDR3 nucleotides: TGCGCCAGCAGCTTGACAGGGTACGAGCAGTACTTC. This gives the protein CASSLTGYEQYF.

Written as DNA, the CDR3 is TGTGCCACCACCGAGGGCTATAATTCACCCCTCCACTTT. This gives the protein CATTEGYNSPLHF. The chain couples TRBV12-3 or TRBV12-4 to TRBJ1-6; D call uncertain. This CDR3 has 13 amino acids. V was cut by 10 bases and J by 3 bases, with 10 bases left in between.

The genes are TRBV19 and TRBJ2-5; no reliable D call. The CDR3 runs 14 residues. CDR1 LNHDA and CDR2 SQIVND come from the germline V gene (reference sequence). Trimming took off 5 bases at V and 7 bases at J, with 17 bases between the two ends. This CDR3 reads CASSPADTTGTQYF. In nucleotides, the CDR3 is TGTGCCAGTAGTCCGGCCGACACGACGGGGACCCAGTACTTC. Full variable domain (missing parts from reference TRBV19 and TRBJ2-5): DGGITQSPKYLFRKEGQNVTLSCEQNLNHDAMYWYRQDPGQGLRLIYYSQIVNDFQKGDIAEGYSVSREKKESFPLTVTSAQKNPTAFYLCASSPADTTGTQYFGPGTRLLVL.

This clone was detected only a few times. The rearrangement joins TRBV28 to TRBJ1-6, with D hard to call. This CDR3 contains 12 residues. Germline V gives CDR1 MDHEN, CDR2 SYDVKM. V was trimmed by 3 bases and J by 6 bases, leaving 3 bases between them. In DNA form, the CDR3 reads TGTGCCAGCAGTTTTCTTAATTCACCCCTCCACTTT. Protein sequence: CASSFLNSPLHF.

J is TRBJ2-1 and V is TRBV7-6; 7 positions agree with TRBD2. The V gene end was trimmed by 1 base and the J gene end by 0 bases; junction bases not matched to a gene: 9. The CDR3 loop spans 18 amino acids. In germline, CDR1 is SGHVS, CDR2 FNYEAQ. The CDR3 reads CASSLVGRRGSSYNEQFF. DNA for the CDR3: TGTGCCAGCAGCTTAGTGGGGCGGCGGGGGAGCTCCTACAATGAGCAGTTCTTC. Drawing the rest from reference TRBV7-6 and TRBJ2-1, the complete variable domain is GAGVSQSPRYKVTKRGQDVALRCDPISGHVSLYWYRQALGQGPEFLTYFNYEAQQDKSGLPNDRFSAERPEGSISTLTIQRTEQRDSAMYRCASSLVGRRGSSYNEQFFGPGTRLTVL.

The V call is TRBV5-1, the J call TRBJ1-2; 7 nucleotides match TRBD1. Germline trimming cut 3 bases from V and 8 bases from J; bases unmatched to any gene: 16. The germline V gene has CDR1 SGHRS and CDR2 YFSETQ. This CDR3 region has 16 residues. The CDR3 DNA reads TGCGCCAGCAGCTACTACCAGACAGGGCGCGCTCAAGGCTACACCTTC. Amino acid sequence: CASSYYQTGRAQGYTF. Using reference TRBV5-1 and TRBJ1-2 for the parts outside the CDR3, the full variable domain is KAGVTQTPRYLIKTRGQQVTLSCSPISGHRSVSWYQQTPGQGLQFLFEYFSETQRNKGNFPGRFSGRQFSNSRSEMNVSTLELGDSALYLCASSYYQTGRAQGYTFGSGTRLTVV.

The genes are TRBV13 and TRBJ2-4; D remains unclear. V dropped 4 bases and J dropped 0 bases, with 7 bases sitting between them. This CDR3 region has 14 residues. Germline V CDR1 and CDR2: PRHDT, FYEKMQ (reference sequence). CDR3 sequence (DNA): TGTGCCAGCAGCTGGAAGCTAGCCAAAAACATTCAGTACTTC. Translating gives CASSWKLAKNIQYF.

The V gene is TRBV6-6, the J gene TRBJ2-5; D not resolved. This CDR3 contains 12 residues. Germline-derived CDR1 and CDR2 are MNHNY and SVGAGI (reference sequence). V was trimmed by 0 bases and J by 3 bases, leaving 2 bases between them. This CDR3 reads CASSYSKETQYF. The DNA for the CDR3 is TGTGCCAGCAGTTACTCGAAAGAGACCCAGTACTTC.

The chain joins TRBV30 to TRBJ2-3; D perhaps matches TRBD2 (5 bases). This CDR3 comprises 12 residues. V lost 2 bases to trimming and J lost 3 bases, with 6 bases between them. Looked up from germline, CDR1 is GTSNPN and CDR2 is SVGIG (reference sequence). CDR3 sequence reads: CAWSPGTDTQYF. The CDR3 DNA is TGTGCCTGGAGTCCGGGGACAGATACGCAGTATTTT.

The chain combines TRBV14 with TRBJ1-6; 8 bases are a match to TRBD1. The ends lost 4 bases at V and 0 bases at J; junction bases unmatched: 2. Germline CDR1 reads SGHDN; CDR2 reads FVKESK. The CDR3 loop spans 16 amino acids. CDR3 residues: CASSRGQGSYNSPLHF. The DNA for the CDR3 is TGTGCCAGCAGCCGCGGACAGGGCTCCTATAATTCACCCCTCCACTTT. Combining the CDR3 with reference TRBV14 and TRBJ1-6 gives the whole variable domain EAGVTQFPSHSVIEKGQTVTLRCDPISGHDNLYWYRRVMGKEIKFLLHFVKESKQDESGMPNNRFLAERTGGTYSTLKVQPAELEDSGVYFCASSRGQGSYNSPLHFGNGTRLTVT.

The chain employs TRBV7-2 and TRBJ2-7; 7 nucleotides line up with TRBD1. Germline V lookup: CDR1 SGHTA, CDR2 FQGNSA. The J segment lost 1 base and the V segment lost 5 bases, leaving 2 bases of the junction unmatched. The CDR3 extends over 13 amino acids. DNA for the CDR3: TGTGCCAGCAGCAAGGGACAGTCCTACGAGCAGTACTTC. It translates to CASSKGQSYEQYF.